The 23 T cell receptor beta chains given below trace back to one sample, sequenced in a study of blood T cell repertoires in COVID-19. TCRdb's table, derived via immunoSEQ multiplex PCR, lists solely in-frame clones and lacks some. The top ten hold approximately 3% of the sample, which has about 150,000 clones, 75% to 90% seen once. The sample consisted of peripheral blood. These receptors were collected from a woman aged 60-75 years with active COVID-19.

The chain joins TRBV4-1 to TRBJ2-7; a weak D match, TRBD1 (6 bases). The germline V gene has CDR1 MGHRA and CDR2 YSYEKL. The length of the CDR3 is 15 residues. V was pared by 0 bases and J by 4 bases, with 13 bases between. CDR3 region: CASSQDMTGYYEQYF. The CDR3 bases are TGCGCCAGCAGCCAAGATATGACAGGTTATTACGAGCAGTACTTC.

This clone was counted once. The chain couples TRBV7-2 to TRBJ1-4, with D perhaps matching TRBD1 (5 bases). Germline CDR1 reads SGHTA; CDR2 reads FQGNSA. The CDR3 runs to 16 residues. V shed 5 bases and J shed 6 bases, with 19 bases lying between them. CDR3 bases: TGTGCCAGCAGCCGCGGTGGGGCCGGAGGGGATGAAAAACTGTTTTTT. Translating it yields CASSRGGAGGDEKLFF.

Only a few counts were recorded for this clone. The chain is built from TRBV7-2 and TRBJ2-1, with TRBD2 matching over 7 bases. From germline, CDR1 is SGHTA and CDR2 FQGNSA. The CDR3 totals 19 residues. With V trimmed by 2 bases and J by 2 bases, 15 bases remained unmatched. CDR3 protein: CASSLTSMWERDPYNEQFF. CDR3 nucleotide sequence: TGTGCCAGCAGCTTAACGTCGATGTGGGAGCGGGATCCCTACAATGAGCAGTTCTTC.

V usage is TRBV18 and J usage is TRBJ1-6; D not resolved. Deletions cut 2 bases from V and 1 base from J, with 12 bases between. The germline CDR1 and CDR2 sequences are KGHSH and LQKENI. The CDR3 totals 17 residues. As DNA, the CDR3 is TGTGCCAGCTCACCAAATGCCTTCAGGTCCTATAATTCACCCCTCCACTTT. This sequence encodes CASSPNAFRSYNSPLHF.

J is TRBJ2-1 and V is TRBV5-8; 11 bases are shared with TRBD1. The trim removed 3 bases at V and 2 bases at J, leaving 1 base unmatched. CDR1 and CDR2 from the germline V gene are SGHTS and YDEGEE. The CDR3 runs 15 residues. The CDR3 DNA follows: TGTGCCAGCAGCTGGGACAGGGGGGCCTACAATGAGCAGTTCTTC. Translating gives CASSWDRGAYNEQFF.

The chain couples TRBV5-5 to TRBJ2-4; D is unclear. The CDR3 is made up of 15 amino acids. Germline V lookup: CDR1 SGHKS, CDR2 YYEKEE (reference sequence). With 4 bases removed from V and 0 bases from J, the gap between germline ends came to 11 bases. The chain's CDR3 is CASSPESLAKNIQYF. CDR3 DNA: TGTGCCAGCAGCCCAGAATCTCTAGCCAAAAACATTCAGTACTTC.

V usage is TRBV29-1 and J usage is TRBJ2-1; 8 nucleotides line up with TRBD2. The germline V gene encodes CDR1 SQVTM and CDR2 ANQGSEA. V lost 7 bases to trimming and J lost 5 bases; unmatched junction nucleotides: 7. The CDR3 runs to 13 residues. The CDR3 reads CSAEREHNNEQFF. The CDR3 nucleotides are TGCAGCGCTGAGCGGGAGCACAACAATGAGCAGTTCTTC.

This sequence joins TRBV28 and TRBJ1-5; no reliable D call. V was clipped by 6 bases and J by 7 bases, with 10 bases between them. The CDR3 extends over 12 amino acids. Germline values: CDR1 MDHEN, CDR2 SYDVKM. The CDR3 reads CASSYSVQPQHF. CDR3 nucleotide sequence: TGTGCCAGCAGCTACTCCGTACAGCCCCAGCATTTT.

This chain uses TRBV28 with TRBJ1-6; D gene unclear. Germline V gives CDR1 MDHEN, CDR2 SYDVKM. The CDR3 is 15 residues long. Trimming pared 1 base from V and 12 bases from J, leaving 16 bases between. This chain's CDR3 is CASSLLLRGILPLHF. CDR3 DNA: TGTGCCAGCAGTTTATTATTACGGGGTATTCTACCCCTCCACTTT.

The CDR3 nucleotides read TGTGCCACCGACAGTGGGTGGGGAAACACTGAAGCTTTCTTT. This translates into CATDSGWGNTEAFF. The chain combines TRBV25-1 with TRBJ1-1; perhaps TRBD1 as D (5 bases). Per the germline V gene, CDR1 is MGHDK and CDR2 is SYGVNS. CDR3 length: 14 residues. The V end was cut by 10 bases, the J end by 2 bases, with 17 bases between.

The V gene is TRBV5-1, the J gene TRBJ2-3; TRBD2 is a possible D gene (5 bases). This CDR3 is 15 amino acids long. The V end lost 4 bases, the J end lost 2 bases, and 14 bases lay between the germline ends. Germline CDR1 SGHRS, CDR2 YFSETQ. CDR3 DNA sequence: TGCGCCAGCAGCACCAAGCGGCCCCCCACAGATACGCAGTATTTT. Protein sequence: CASSTKRPPTDTQYF.

CDR3 loop: CASSPQGGNTEAFF. The DNA for the CDR3 is TGTGCCAGTAGCCCTCAAGGGGGAAACACTGAAGCTTTCTTT. The chain couples TRBV19 to TRBJ1-1; possibly TRBD1 for D (6 bases). Germline CDR1 LNHDA, CDR2 SQIVND (reference sequence). The length of the CDR3 is 14 residues. V was clipped by 6 bases and J by 2 bases, with 13 bases between them. The full variable domain, in which reference TRBV19 and TRBJ1-1 provide the parts outside the CDR3, is DGGITQSPKYLFRKEGQNVTLSCEQNLNHDAMYWYRQDPGQGLRLIYYSQIVNDFQKGDIAEGYSVSREKKESFPLTVTSAQKNPTAFYLCASSPQGGNTEAFFGQGTRLTVV.

The rearrangement uses TRBV4-1 and TRBJ1-4, with D perhaps TRBD1 (6 bases). Trimming stripped 4 bases from V and 4 bases from J, with 19 bases between. The CDR3 consists of 17 residues. Germline loops: CDR1 MGHRA, CDR2 YSYEKL. CDR3 bases: TGCGCCAGCAGCCCCCGAACTAGACAGGCCTTTAATGAAAAACTGTTTTTT. Its translation: CASSPRTRQAFNEKLFF.

The gene calls are TRBV5-1 and TRBJ1-3; TRBD1 agrees at 7 bases. In germline, CDR1 is SGHRS, CDR2 YFSETQ. The trim removed 4 bases at V and 4 bases at J, leaving 8 bases unmatched. The CDR3 loop spans 15 amino acids. The CDR3 nucleotides are TGCGCCAGCAGCCGCACGACAGGGACAGGAAACACCATATATTTT. It codes for CASSRTTGTGNTIYF.

This chain links TRBV12-3 or TRBV12-4 with TRBJ2-2; the D is unclear. The CDR3 extends over 13 amino acids. The V end was cut by 5 bases, the J end by 5 bases, with 9 bases between. The CDR3 region is CASSPYTTGELFF. Written as DNA, the CDR3 is TGTGCCAGCAGTCCTTATACTACCGGGGAGCTGTTTTTT.

The chain couples TRBV15 to TRBJ1-4; D is undetermined. CDR3 length: 11 residues. CDR1 LNHNV and CDR2 YYDKDF come from the germline V gene (reference sequence). V gave up 3 bases and J gave up 7 bases, with 3 bases separating them. CDR3 residues: CATSSLEKLFF. CDR3 DNA sequence: TGTGCCACCAGCAGCCTTGAAAAACTGTTTTTT.

This sequence joins TRBV28 and TRBJ2-3, with 7 positions matching TRBD2. The V gene end was trimmed by 4 bases and the J gene end by 2 bases; junction bases not matched to a gene: 12. The CDR3 has 17 residues. The germline V gene encodes CDR1 MDHEN and CDR2 SYDVKM. CDR3 sequence (DNA): TGTGCCAGCAGTTCCCGGGTAGCGGGCCTTTTCACAGATACGCAGTATTTT. This translates into CASSSRVAGLFTDTQYF.

The chain links TRBV19 to TRBJ2-2; 8 bases are a match to TRBD1. V gave up 6 bases and J gave up 3 bases; unmatched junction bases: 6. Germline CDR1 LNHDA, CDR2 SQIVND (reference sequence). The CDR3 length is 15 residues. For the CDR3, the DNA is TGTGCCAGTAGCCGGACAGGGTCCTACACCGGGGAGCTGTTTTTT. Residues: CASSRTGSYTGELFF. Full variable domain (remainder filled in from reference TRBV19 and TRBJ2-2): DGGITQSPKYLFRKEGQNVTLSCEQNLNHDAMYWYRQDPGQGLRLIYYSQIVNDFQKGDIAEGYSVSREKKESFPLTVTSAQKNPTAFYLCASSRTGSYTGELFFGEGSRLTVL.

CDR3 amino acids: CASSLLPGQGIGEQFF. The CDR3 DNA reads as TGTGCCAGCAGCTTACTCCCGGGACAGGGGATCGGTGAGCAGTTCTTC. The rearrangement uses TRBV7-3 and TRBJ2-1, with 10 bases aligning to TRBD1. Per germline, CDR1 SGHTA and CDR2 FQGTGA. The ends lost 2 bases at V and 9 bases at J; junction bases unmatched: 10. The CDR3 is 16 amino acids.

The chain links TRBV4-3 to TRBJ2-4; 10 nucleotides agree with TRBD1. J gave up 3 bases and V 1 base, and 6 bases lay outside the gene matches. This CDR3 comprises 17 residues. Germline values: CDR1 LGHNA, CDR2 YSLEER. CDR3 in amino acids: CASSQVRDRGIKNIQYF. The CDR3 DNA follows: TGCGCCAGCAGCCAAGTGCGGGACAGGGGAATCAAAAACATTCAGTACTTC.

V is TRBV7-8 and J is TRBJ1-1, with D unclear. CDR3 size: 14 residues. V was cut by 0 bases and J by 4 bases, with 9 bases left in between. Germline loops: CDR1 SGHVS, CDR2 FQNEAQ. The CDR3 region is CASSLATDSTEAFF. CDR3 bases: TGTGCCAGCAGCTTAGCTACTGATAGCACTGAAGCTTTCTTT. The whole variable domain, remainder taken from reference TRBV7-8 and TRBJ1-1, is GAGVSQSPRYKVAKRGQDVALRCDPISGHVSLFWYQQALGQGPEFLTYFQNEAQLDKSGLPSDRFFAERPEGSVSTLKIQRTQQEDSAVYLCASSLATDSTEAFFGQGTRLTVV.

This sequence joins TRBV5-5 and TRBJ1-3; D perhaps matches TRBD1 (5 bases). V shed 2 bases and J shed 0 bases, with 15 bases lying between them. The CDR3 consists of 17 residues. Germline CDR1 is SGHKS and CDR2 is YYEKEE (reference sequence). The chain's CDR3 is CASSFLYRPSSGNTIYF. In DNA form, the CDR3 reads TGTGCCAGCAGCTTTCTATACAGGCCGAGCTCTGGAAACACCATATATTTT.

V and J are TRBV28 and TRBJ2-1; D may be TRBD2 (6 bases). V lost 4 bases to trimming and J lost 10 bases, with 20 bases between them. The germline V gene has CDR1 MDHEN and CDR2 SYDVKM. CDR3 length: 15 residues. CDR3 residues: CASSSSGLETPEQFF. The CDR3 bases are TGTGCCAGCAGTTCGTCGGGACTCGAGACCCCGGAGCAGTTCTTC.